Sequencing of this TCR beta chain was carried out in a study of blood T cell repertoires in COVID-19 (dated by TCRdb to about 2020). Concerning the study at large: Samples from collaborators originated in the United States, Italy and Spain and spanned both the acute and convalescent phases of COVID-19. The material from the prospective study consisted of cDNA or gDNA derived from T cells, B-cell-depleted T cells, or PBMCs. Deeply sampled blood TCRbeta repertoires from subjects exposed to, actively infected with, or recovered from COVID-19 were included in the dataset. The repertoires were released in a freely available public database meant as a resource for research on the immune response to SARS-CoV-2. Samples came from the ongoing ImmuneRACE study (first 160 participants) plus 1,254 subjects from 6 global collaborators. Nearly every sample came with metadata listing a de-identified subject ID, COVID-19 status, age in years and sex. Where available, HLA class I and class II types were taken from metadata supplied by the sample provider and were not determined by assay-based typing.

Including cysteine and phenylalanine, the CDR3 has 14 amino acids. Only the CDR3 part of the read is kept: 42 bases, read in frame from the first base. CDR1 and CDR2 (DFQATT, SNEGSKA) derive from the germline V gene (reference sequence). V is pruned by 3 bases and J by 6 bases, leaving 7 bases of the junction without a gene match. The immunoSEQ Assay, a bias-controlled multiplex PCR, was used to amplify TCRbeta CDR3 regions from genomic DNA. On the study's bioinformatics: Within the assay, amplification of reference gene primers was used to estimate how many nucleated cells each sample contained. To quantify the absolute abundance of each unique TCRbeta CDR3 rearrangement, sequence reads were collapsed and filtered. Productive Simpson clonality was computed per sample as the square root of Simpson's diversity index over productive rearrangements. The table comes from immuneACCESS by way of TCRdb, which keeps in-frame sequences with V and J called. Part of the clones is missing from these tables; in studies checked, under half for an unresolved V gene and the rest for unknown reasons. V and J calls and clone size are those listed in that table; D and trimming were worked out from the DNA. Here the sample has approximately 200,000 clones; roughly 80% occur a single time. The ten largest clones represent roughly 12% of the sample.

Collaborating institutions collected whole blood in K2EDTA tubes following their own protocols. For TCRbeta analysis, collaborator samples were shipped as frozen whole blood, as isolated PBMCs, or as DNA extracted from either sample type. A note on this clone: The target of this receptor is not known. Within one base of it there is no much larger clone, and no base qualities were kept.

Overall study outcomes, separate from this receptor: The quantity of clinical and demographic metadata differed by source and by participant and was supplied without curation.

The sequence is built from TRBV20-1 and TRBJ2-2; TRBD2 matches 7 bases in the middle. The sequencing input was peripheral blood. The origin of this receptor is a woman between 50 and 59 years old with acute or convalescent COVID-19. For the CDR3, the sequence is CSASPYGGAGELFF. The nucleotide sequence reads TGCAGTGCTAGTCCCTATGGGGGGGCCGGGGAGCTGTTTTTT.